This TCR beta chain came from a study of control samples from healthy donors and cancer patients. CDR1 is SGHTS, CDR2 YDEGEE, per germline. The ends were cut back, 4 bases at V and 7 bases at J, with 12 bases in the middle. CDR3 length: 13 amino acids. The count of this clone is one. This CDR3 is also generated by other DNA sequences in the sample. The method was immunoSEQ multiplex PCR; TCRdb's version includes in-frame clones alone and lacks a portion of them. There are approximately 140,000 clones in the sample; roughly 93% occur only once, and 5.8% lies in the top ten. The TCR was taken from a young man in good health. Material: blood. The chain couples TRBV5-8 to TRBJ1-5, with D possibly matching TRBD1 (5 bases). Here the CDR3 reads CASSRRRDQPQHF. CDR3 sequence (DNA): TGTGCCAGCAGCCGGAGGAGGGACCAGCCCCAGCATTTT.